This T cell receptor beta chain was observed in a study of tumour-infiltrating T cells in Burkitt lymphoma. Study background: Patients covered every epidemiological subtype of Burkitt lymphoma. Overall and progression-free survival were predicted by productive clonality.

V was cut by 0 bases and J by 11 bases, with 11 bases left in between. The CDR3 has 12 amino acids. Germline V gene data show CDR1 as SGHVS and CDR2 as FQNEAQ. Regarding the study as a whole: Several public clonotypes were shared across many Burkitt lymphoma patients.

Comments on this clone: Its antigen is currently unknown.

Assay: immunoSEQ multiplex PCR; the TCRdb copy retains only in-frame clones and omits some. The data show tens of thousands of clones, roughly 30% seen once. The rearrangement joins TRBV7-8 to TRBJ2-7; D is possibly TRBD1 (6 bases). This TCR was sampled from a human donor with Burkitt lymphoma. Sequencing input: tumor tissue. The CDR3 is CASSLAGTGKYF. The CDR3 nucleotides read TGTGCCAGCAGCTTAGCGGGTACAGGGAAGTACTTC.